These T cell receptor beta chains were read from a single sample in a study of blood T cell repertoires in COVID-19. This table comes from immunoSEQ multiplex PCR, and its TCRdb copy is limited to in-frame clones, with some not included. The data contain over 300,000 clones, roughly 90% of them singletons. The sample consisted of peripheral blood. The receptors were sampled from a young man who had recovered from COVID-19. CDR3s include the opening cysteine and the closing phenylalanine or tryptophan. The D gene is left open where the match is weak.

D,V,J,CDR3,DNA
NA,TRBV7-2,TRBJ2-7,CASSLAGESPYEQYF,TGTGCCAGCAGCTTAGCGGGAGAATCCCCCTACGAGCAGTACTTC
TRBD1,TRBV7-2,TRBJ2-7,CASSLATGSAYEQYF,TGTGCCAGCAGCTTAGCGACAGGGTCTGCCTACGAGCAGTACTTC
TRBD1,TRBV10-1,TRBJ2-7,CASSKNPGQGGHEQYF,TGCGCCAGCAGTAAAAACCCGGGACAGGGGGGCCACGAGCAGTACTTC
NA,TRBV7-8,TRBJ1-2,CASSTERGNSNYGYTF,TGTGCCAGCAGCACCGAAAGAGGCAATTCTAACTATGGCTACACCTTC
TRBD1,TRBV29-1,TRBJ2-5,CSARTGAGETQYF,TGCAGCGCCCGCACAGGGGCTGGAGAGACCCAGTACTTC
NA,TRBV29-1,TRBJ1-1,CSVPGTPRSSAFF,TGCAGCGTACCCGGGACACCCCGAAGCTCAGCTTTCTTT
NA,TRBV27,TRBJ1-2,CASSVQPNYGYTF,TGTGCCAGCAGTGTACAGCCTAACTATGGCTACACCTTC
NA,TRBV11-3,TRBJ2-7,CASSLGHEQYF,TGTGCCAGCAGCCTGGGCCACGAGCAGTACTTC
TRBD1,TRBV7-9,TRBJ2-1,CASSPTGLRASGEQFF,TGTGCCAGCAGCCCGACAGGGCTTAGGGCGTCAGGTGAGCAGTTCTTC
NA,TRBV19,TRBJ1-3,CASTLAGNSGNTIYF,TGTGCCAGTACTCTTGCCGGGAACTCTGGAAACACCATATATTTT